This T cell receptor beta chain was found in a study of blood T cell repertoires in COVID-19. About the research overall: Samples taken during acute and convalescent COVID-19 were collected in the United States, Italy and Spain. The analysed material was cDNA or gDNA that came from T cells, B-cell-depleted T cells, or PBMCs.

Per the authors' pipeline: The authors estimated nucleated cell counts from reference gene primer amplification. The protocol was immunoSEQ multiplex PCR, while the TCRdb copy is restricted to in-frame clones and leaves out a portion. From that table come the V and J calls and clone size; the DNA was used to work out D and trimming. The sample lists 200,000 to 250,000 clones; 70% to 90% were seen once. Germline V gene data show CDR1 as SNHLY and CDR2 as FYNNEI. The CDR3 consists of 14 residues. Trimming pared 0 bases from V and 5 bases from J, leaving 10 bases between. The chain couples TRBV2 to TRBJ1-2; the D is unclear. The sequence was collected from a man in his 60s with acute or convalescent COVID-19. Sequenced input: peripheral blood. CDR3 in DNA: TGTGCCAGCAGTGAAGCGCTGGCTGCATATGGCTACACCTTC. Amino acid sequence: CASSEALAAYGYTF.